The 24 T cell receptor beta chains listed next were all sequenced from one sample in a study of shared clonotypes between healthy human individuals. The method was immunoSEQ multiplex PCR; TCRdb's version includes in-frame clones alone and lacks a portion of them. The sample has about 2.3 million clones, about nine tenths seen once. The sequenced sample was naive CD4+ T cells from PBMCs. Subset: CD45RA+ positively selected. Receptors originate from a young man in good health. Some clones in this sample may be carry-over from other donors' samples.

The V gene is TRBV28, the J gene TRBJ1-1; 7 nucleotides agree with TRBD1. After removal of 5 bases from V and 0 bases from J, the junction contained 6 bases not matched to a gene. The CDR3 spans 15 residues. Per germline, CDR1 MDHEN and CDR2 SYDVKM. Written as DNA, the CDR3 is TGTGCCAGCAGTCTCCCCAGGGGGATGAACACTGAAGCTTTCTTT. Amino acid sequence: CASSLPRGMNTEAFF.

This clone was observed a single time. The chain carries TRBV4-3 and TRBJ2-7; D is ambiguous. In germline, CDR1 is LGHNA, CDR2 YSLEER. The CDR3 is 16 amino acids. Trimming took off 0 bases at V and 0 bases at J, with 12 bases between the two ends. The CDR3 sequence: CASSQDIGANSYEQYF. CDR3 coding DNA: TGCGCCAGCAGCCAAGATATAGGCGCTAACTCCTACGAGCAGTACTTC.

This clone was recorded once. The chain carries TRBV5-8 and TRBJ2-2; either TRBD1 or TRBD2 may supply D (5 bases each). Trimming cost V 3 bases and J 2 bases, with 14 bases left between them. Germline V gene lookup returns CDR1 SGHTS and CDR2 YDEGEE. The CDR3 is 16 amino acids. CDR3 in DNA: TGTGCCAGCAGCTCCGGATGGGGGACCAACACCGGGGAGCTGTTTTTT. Translation: CASSSGWGTNTGELFF.

The chain has TRBV7-9 and TRBJ1-4, with TRBD1 matching over 10 bases. The CDR3 length is 15 residues. The J segment lost 8 bases and the V segment lost 6 bases, leaving 9 bases of the junction unmatched. CDR1 and CDR2 from the germline V gene are SEHNR and FQNEAQ (reference sequence). The CDR3 loop is CASRQMGTGEEKLFF. The CDR3 DNA follows: TGTGCCAGCAGACAAATGGGGACAGGGGAGGAAAAACTGTTTTTT.

V gene TRBV28 combines with J gene TRBJ1-4; D may be TRBD1 (6 bases). Trimming cost V 3 bases and J 11 bases, with 25 bases left between them. CDR3 size: 17 residues. Germline values: CDR1 MDHEN, CDR2 SYDVKM. In DNA form, the CDR3 reads TGTGCCAGCAGTTTTAGAGCGCGGGGGCTTGACAGTTGGAAACTGTTTTTT. Its translation is CASSFRARGLDSWKLFF. The complete variable domain, with remaining parts taken from reference TRBV28 and TRBJ1-4, reads DVKVTQSSRYLVKRTGEKVFLECVQDMDHENMFWYRQDPGLGLRLIYFSYDVKMKEKGDIPEGYSVSREKKERFSLILESASTNQTSMYLCASSFRARGLDSWKLFFGSGTQLSVL.

The chain is built from TRBV2 and TRBJ1-5; maybe TRBD1 (6 bases). The CDR3 consists of 15 residues. Trimming took 2 bases from V and 5 from J, leaving 13 bases between them. Looked up from germline, CDR1 is SNHLY and CDR2 is FYNNEI. CDR3 coding DNA: TGTGCCAGCAGTGAATGGGGGCCAGATTATCAGCCCCAGCATTTT. Protein product: CASSEWGPDYQPQHF.

The V and J genes are TRBV6-1 and TRBJ2-3; D may be TRBD2 (5 bases). Trimming took off 3 bases at V and 2 bases at J, with 12 bases between the two ends. This CDR3 contains 15 residues. Germline CDR1 reads MNHNS; CDR2 reads SASEGT. The CDR3 DNA reads as TGTGCCAGCAGTGACGCTAGCCGATACACAGATACGCAGTATTTT. Protein product: CASSDASRYTDTQYF.

As regards this clone: Other DNA sequences from this sample encode an identical CDR3 as well. The chain uses TRBV28 and TRBJ1-2; D is perhaps TRBD1 (6 bases). The V end was cut by 6 bases, the J end by 4 bases, with 12 bases between. This CDR3 spans 13 amino acids. Germline assignment: CDR1 MDHEN and CDR2 SYDVKM. This chain's CDR3 is CASSSGQSYGYTF. Here the CDR3 DNA reads TGTGCCAGCAGCTCCGGACAGTCCTATGGCTACACCTTC.

The J gene is TRBJ2-1, the V gene TRBV30; TRBD2 is a possible D gene (6 bases). V shed 0 bases and J shed 13 bases, with 16 bases lying between them. In germline, CDR1 is GTSNPN, CDR2 SVGIG (reference sequence). The CDR3 runs to 13 residues. The CDR3 protein is CAWSVTGGIQQFF. CDR3 nucleotide sequence: TGTGCCTGGAGTGTAACCGGGGGAATACAACAGTTCTTC.

The CDR3 here is CASRVAGAVDTQYF. CDR3 sequence (DNA): TGTGCCAGCAGAGTAGCGGGAGCCGTAGATACGCAGTATTTT. This chain connects TRBV5-4 to TRBJ2-3, with 9 bases lining up with TRBD2. The CDR3 has 14 amino acids. Germline trimming cut 5 bases from V and 5 bases from J; bases unmatched to any gene: 6. The germline gives CDR1 SGHNT, CDR2 YYREEE (reference sequence).

The V and J genes are TRBV6-1 and TRBJ1-5, with TRBD1 identical over 8 bases. The CDR3 extends over 15 amino acids. V lost 4 bases, J lost 4 bases, and 6 bases stayed unmatched. CDR1 MNHNS and CDR2 SASEGT come from the germline V gene. The CDR3 sequence is CASSVGTGTNQPQHF. The DNA of the CDR3 is TGTGCCAGCAGTGTTGGGACAGGAACTAATCAGCCCCAGCATTTT.

This chain connects TRBV5-6 to TRBJ2-1; TRBD2 might be the D (5 bases). The ends were cut back, 2 bases at V and 7 bases at J, with 16 bases in the middle. CDR1 is SGHDT, CDR2 YYEEEE, per germline. The CDR3 consists of 15 residues. Here the CDR3 reads CASSLRGIWGNEQFF. The DNA of the CDR3 is TGTGCCAGCAGCTTACGAGGGATCTGGGGAAATGAGCAGTTCTTC. The complete variable domain, with remaining parts taken from reference TRBV5-6 and TRBJ2-1, reads DAGVTQSPTHLIKTRGQQVTLRCSPKSGHDTVSWYQQALGQGPQFIFQYYEEEERQRGNFPDRFSGHQFPNYSSELNVNALLLGDSALYLCASSLRGIWGNEQFFGPGTRLTVL.

The V and J genes are TRBV27 and TRBJ1-4, with unresolved D. CDR3 length: 15 amino acids. CDR1 is MNHEY, CDR2 SMNVEV, per germline (reference sequence). Deletions cut 3 bases from V and 0 bases from J, with 8 bases between. In DNA form, the CDR3 reads TGTGCCAGCAGTTTGCACGGAACAACTAATGAAAAACTGTTTTTT. Translated, it gives CASSLHGTTNEKLFF. Based on the CDR3 plus reference TRBV27 and TRBJ1-4, the full variable domain is EAQVTQNPRYLITVTGKKLTVTCSQNMNHEYMSWYRQDPGLGLRQIYYSMNVEVTDKGDVPEGYKVSRKEKRNFPLILESPSPNQTSLYFCASSLHGTTNEKLFFGSGTQLSVL.

This sequence joins TRBV9 and TRBJ2-1, with TRBD1 identical over 9 bases. The germline gives CDR1 SGDLS, CDR2 YYNGEE. V was pared by 5 bases and J by 5 bases, with 8 bases of the junction left unmatched. CDR3 length: 15 amino acids. The DNA for the CDR3 is TGTGCCAGCAGTAAGGACAGGGGACCCCACAATGAGCAGTTCTTC. This encodes CASSKDRGPHNEQFF.

The chain employs TRBV30 and TRBJ2-7, with D hard to call. V was cut by 0 bases and J by 5 bases, with 5 bases left in between. Per the germline V gene, CDR1 is GTSNPN and CDR2 is SVGIG (reference sequence). CDR3 length: 11 residues. The CDR3 here is CAWSVANEQYF. CDR3 DNA sequence: TGTGCCTGGAGTGTTGCGAACGAGCAGTACTTC.

The CDR3 sequence: CASRGQGLFPNYGYTF. CDR3 coding DNA: TGTGCCAGCAGGGGACAGGGGTTATTTCCTAACTATGGCTACACCTTC. The gene calls are TRBV28 and TRBJ1-2; 10 bases line up with TRBD1. CDR1 and CDR2 (germline): MDHEN, SYDVKM. After removal of 6 bases from V and 0 bases from J, the junction contained 7 bases not matched to a gene. CDR3 length: 16 amino acids.

The V gene is TRBV29-1, the J gene TRBJ1-5, with 7 bases that match TRBD1. The J segment lost 5 bases and the V segment lost 3 bases, leaving 4 bases of the junction unmatched. Germline values: CDR1 SQVTM, CDR2 ANQGSEA. This CDR3 region has 13 residues. CDR3 residues: CSVDLGGDQPQHF. CDR3 bases: TGCAGCGTTGACCTAGGGGGCGATCAGCCCCAGCATTTT.

Note on this clone: The same CDR3 can be traced to other DNA sequences in this sample. The chain couples TRBV2 to TRBJ1-5; D gene uncertain. There are 14 residues in the CDR3. The V end lost 3 bases, the J end lost 2 bases, and 8 bases lay between the germline ends. Germline CDR1 reads SNHLY; CDR2 reads FYNNEI. This CDR3 is CASSDGRGNQPQHF. The CDR3 nucleotides read TGTGCCAGCAGTGATGGGCGAGGCAATCAGCCCCAGCATTTT.

This clone was detected once. The V and J genes are TRBV28 and TRBJ2-3; 11 bases match TRBD2. The CDR3 sequence is 15 residues long. Germline V gives CDR1 MDHEN, CDR2 SYDVKM. V gave up 7 bases and J gave up 6 bases; unmatched junction bases: 9. CDR3 protein: CASNSGRALGDTQYF. CDR3 nucleotide sequence: TGTGCCAGCAATAGCGGGAGGGCCCTGGGGGATACGCAGTATTTT.

The chain uses TRBV5-1 and TRBJ2-5; TRBD1 matches 8 bases. CDR1 SGHRS and CDR2 YFSETQ come from the germline V gene. This CDR3 spans 14 amino acids. J gave up 3 bases and V 4 bases, and 5 bases lay outside the gene matches. DNA for the CDR3: TGCGCCAGCAGCATAGGACAGGGCGAAGAGACCCAGTACTTC. Residues: CASSIGQGEETQYF. Full variable domain (rest looked up from reference TRBV5-1 and TRBJ2-5): KAGVTQTPRYLIKTRGQQVTLSCSPISGHRSVSWYQQTPGQGLQFLFEYFSETQRNKGNFPGRFSGRQFSNSRSEMNVSTLELGDSALYLCASSIGQGEETQYFGPGTRLLVL.

V usage is TRBV6-6 and J usage is TRBJ2-7, with 13 nucleotides matching TRBD2. There are 15 residues in the CDR3. Germline CDR1 MNHNY, CDR2 SVGAGI (reference sequence). V lost 6 bases and J lost 5; bases outside the gene matches: 7. CDR3 protein: CASSWSGTSGNEQYF. The CDR3 nucleotides are TGTGCCAGCAGCTGGTCCGGGACTAGCGGGAACGAGCAGTACTTC.

This chain connects TRBV27 to TRBJ2-7, with 8 positions matching TRBD2. The CDR3 runs to 15 residues. The ends lost 1 base at V and 5 bases at J; junction bases unmatched: 7. The germline gives CDR1 MNHEY, CDR2 SMNVEV (reference sequence). In DNA, the CDR3 is TGTGCCAGCAGTTTATGGCCGGGAGGGCCCAACGAGCAGTACTTC. It translates to CASSLWPGGPNEQYF.

The chain combines TRBV7-3 with TRBJ1-4; D possibly corresponds to TRBD1 (5 bases). V lost 7 bases and J lost 5, with 17 bases in between. CDR1 and CDR2 from the germline V gene are SGHTA and FQGTGA. This CDR3 region has 15 residues. CDR3 bases: TGTGCCAGCACCCCAGAACAGGAGCCGAATGAAAAACTGTTTTTT. Protein sequence: CASTPEQEPNEKLFF.

The V gene is TRBV5-1, the J gene TRBJ2-7; D gene uncertain. Trimming took off 5 bases at V and 4 bases at J, with 19 bases between the two ends. CDR1 and CDR2 from the germline V gene are SGHRS and YFSETQ. The CDR3 runs to 15 residues. The CDR3 region has the DNA TGCGCCAGCAGTCCCTCGTCCCTCTCTCCATACGAGCAGTACTTC. It yields the protein CASSPSSLSPYEQYF.